This T cell receptor (beta chain) was captured by sequencing in a study of cytomegalovirus exposure and HLA in healthy donors (dated 2017 in TCRdb). Context from the whole study: An earlier analysis of several hundred of the donors reported approximately 270 Gb of sequence data and some 100 million unique TCR beta sequences from some 180 million T cells. Using immunosequencing, the study profiled T cell repertoires from about 650 subjects and related those repertoires to cytomegalovirus serostatus. Donor age, sex, ethnicity and CMV serostatus were compiled together with the repertoire data. The study aimed to test whether cataloging public T cell receptors could reveal signatures of past pathogen exposure. Among several hundred genotyped donors of the cohort, an average of roughly 230,000 unique TCR beta nucleotide sequences was sequenced per donor, of which about 20% were non-productive. Rather than drawing on any new phenotypic data, the later analysis identified candidate immune exposures from TCR beta sequences and the way those sequences occurred across donors. A later analysis re-analyzed previously published TCR beta repertoires from approximately 670 donors and added high-resolution HLA genotyping to study TCR occurrence patterns. HLA typing included class I and class II loci at four-digit resolution. The genetic ancestry cluster associated with self-reported Caucasian donors included 81% of the approximately 430 genotyped donors. In an earlier analysis of roughly 540 of the donors, high-throughput TCR beta sequencing was used to judge whether each TCR beta V gene segment behaved as functional or pseudogenic. Typing coverage differed by locus: A, B, C, DRB1 and DQB1 were typed in roughly 629-640 donors, DQA1 in roughly 500, DPA1 in around 600, and DPB1 in around 490. All discovery cohort repertoires had been generated on a single sequencing platform. About 280 gigabases of sequencing data and 70 million to 85 million unique TCR sequences were included in an early release covering about 600 HLA-typed donors. Along with the approximately 600-subject first cohort, a separate validation cohort of around 120 different subjects was used. High-throughput TCR immunosequencing, statistical association of individual TCRs with disease status, and machine learning were combined to predict cytomegalovirus infection status. A later genetic analysis used genome-wide SNP genotypes for about 55% of the 666 donors, treating that subset as a discovery cohort. Roughly five DR-DQ haplotypes were handled as single units for association and clustering because linkage in the cohort was strong.

The full study reports these points: A later analysis associated 15,000 to 20,000 TCR beta sequences with specific HLA alleles at a false discovery rate of 0.05. An association between a missense DCLRE1C variant and V-gene and J-gene trimming of TCR beta chains was found in a later genetic analysis and replicated in an independent cohort. Cytomegalovirus status was reported to be diagnosed by the classifier with high specificity and sensitivity in both the original and validation cohorts. Because HLA typing was unavailable for some donors at each locus, only the typed subset was used in association tests. In an earlier analysis of 450 to 750 of the donors, most TCR beta V segments appeared in productive rearrangements about 87% or about 30% of the time, broadly matching IMGT annotations. Presence/absence analyses assumed roughly uniform sequencing depth across donors, an assumption that may not hold. According to a later analysis, TCR association rates differed among HLA loci, with DRB1 alleles showing the most associated TCRs and HLA-C alleles showing the fewest. According to the authors, the approach could potentially be generalized to other disease states and immunological phenotypes. In a later analysis, HLA-associated TCR beta chains showed more clonal expansion and lower generation probabilities than non-associated chains that were equally common. The cohort was sequenced for TCR beta chains only, and without alpha or paired-chain data the features that could be detected were limited. A further reported finding was that TCR beta sequences accurately predicted the HLA-A and HLA-B alleles for most subjects in the first cohort. A later genetic analysis reported fewer N-insertions in productive TCRs among donors in an Asian-associated ancestry cluster than the approximately 670-donor mean. A cluster of highly shared sequence variants was judged likely to represent a technical artifact of the sequencing pipeline. Three of the identified cytomegalovirus-associated TCR beta chains were confirmed in vitro to be specific for cytomegalovirus antigens. Across donors, most TCR sequences were observed very rarely, whereas some public TCRs were present in many individuals. Linkage disequilibrium might explain the correlated functional status among segregating V segments, but an unknown experimental factor could not be excluded. The 87-base-pair reads could not distinguish some IMGT-functional V segments, including TRBV6-2 and TRBV6-3, so those segments were excluded. According to a later analysis, most CMV-associated TCR beta chains appeared to be HLA-restricted, and the HLA associations seemed to be driven largely by CMV exposure. Several of the top co-occurrence clusters appeared to be linked to parvovirus B19, influenza, CMV and Epstein-Barr virus, according to a later analysis. Roughly 15 rarely observed V segments, including chromosome 9 orphons, were excluded from the earlier analysis of almost 600 of the donors because counts were too low. When HLA alleles, especially DR and DQ, strongly co-occurred, attributing TCR associations to individual alleles was difficult. For the cohort, immune exposure information was limited to CMV serostatus. The study gave a list of 150 to 200 TCR beta chains associated with cytomegalovirus.

Comments on this clone: What antigen it recognizes has not been identified. No much larger clone exists at a distance of one base, and base qualities are not known.

Counted from cysteine to phenylalanine, this CDR3 has 10 amino acids. The CDR3 DNA has 30 bases and is translated from base 1. Trimming at the junction amounts to 7 bases on V and 5 bases on J, and the germline ends lie 8 bases apart. Reading the germline V gene gives CDR1 SQVTM and CDR2 ANQGSEA. The cohort consisted of fewer than 700 healthy bone marrow donors. All cohort members were sampled while nominally healthy, although unrecorded immune exposures were likely present. The donor was CMV seropositive and was included in the group of 270 or so seropositive cohort members. Each donor provided a peripheral blood sample, and peripheral blood mononuclear cells were used for TCR beta sequencing. Genomic DNA extraction from the blood cell samples was performed with the Qiagen DNeasy Blood Extraction Kit. Library preparation used the immunoSEQ multiplex PCR assay. The multiplex PCR relied on a mix of 60 forward primers for TCR Vbeta segments and 13 reverse primers for TCR Jbeta segments. A multiplex PCR assay on genomic DNA amplified the CDR3 region of rearranged TCR beta genes. The Illumina HiSeq System was used to sequence the amplified TCR beta libraries as 87-base-pair reads. As for the authors' bioinformatics: Across the roughly 670 repertoires, a later analysis counted 75 million to 90 million unique TCR beta chains, about 10 million of which were shared by at least two donors. Raw reads were error-corrected and collapsed into unique sequences by a nearest-neighbor algorithm in which closely related sequences were merged to remove PCR and sequencing errors. V, D and J gene segments were assigned by aligning CDR3 sequences to IMGT reference sequences. For a sequence to be retained, a match of at least six nucleotides to both a V gene segment and a J gene segment was required. A rearrangement was called productive if the CDR3 had no stop codons and remained in frame with V and J, and every other rearrangement was called non-productive. CDR3 was defined by IMGT convention, running from the second conserved V-encoded cysteine to the conserved J-encoded phenylalanine. The earlier analysis of fewer than 700 of the donors excluded sequences that lacked an unambiguous match to a single V gene segment. An earlier analysis of about 600 of the donors called V segments functional above 56.7% productive rearrangements and segregating when the between-donor standard deviation exceeded 5%. To diagnose cytomegalovirus status from the catalog of TCR beta chain sequences, a statistical classification framework was built. A later analysis assigned V and J genes by comparing TCR nucleotide sequences with IMGT/GENE-DB human TR gene sequences. In a later analysis, CDR3 sequences and most-parsimonious VDJ recombination scenarios were assigned using the TCRdist pipeline. In a later analysis, each TCR beta chain was defined by its CDR3 amino acid sequence together with its V-gene family, and reads lacking a unique V-gene family were excluded. To address suspected cross-contamination and a sequencing artifact, a later analysis removed around 590 highly shared, low-generation-probability nucleotide sequences. A later analysis calculated a clonal expansion index for each public chain from normalized within-repertoire ranks of inferred template counts. A later analysis computed generation probabilities with a VDJ recombination model fitted to out-of-frame rearrangements, and checked the results against IGoR. In a later analysis, TCR-TCR, TCR-HLA and TCR-CMV co-occurrence was scored with hypergeometric tests, and a repertoire-size bias correction was applied to TCR pairs. To estimate false discovery rates, a later analysis permuted the HLA or CMV assignments 20 times. A later analysis grouped co-occurring TCRs with DBSCAN, adding TCRdist sequence similarity when clustering within HLA-allele-positive subsets. Repertoires with fewer than 30,000 or more than 120,000 public chains were left out of co-occurrence clustering, as were about 5 repertoires with anomalous nucleotide sharing. Entries here come from immuneACCESS through TCRdb and include only in-frame sequences with V and J called. Some clones fail to appear in such tables; in the studies checked, an unresolved V gene covers under half of the shortfall, and the cause of the remainder is unknown. That table is the source of V, J and clone size, and D and trimming were worked out from the DNA. The sample table holds about 43,000 clones, of which about 60% were seen once. Around 12% of the sample belongs to the ten largest clones.

The V and J segments used are TRBV29-1 and TRBJ1-1, with an unclear D gene assignment. This clonotype originated in a man in his 60s in good health and CMV-seropositive. Specimen: PBMCs. The CDR3 region has the sequence CSGWQTEAFF. Read as DNA, the sequence is TGCAGCGGGTGGCAGACTGAAGCTTTCTTT.